Below, 18 T cell receptor beta chains from the same sample are listed, as sequenced in a study of cytomegalovirus exposure and HLA in healthy donors listed by TCRdb under 2017. Libraries came from the immunoSEQ multiplex PCR assay. For the multiplex PCR, a mixture combining 60 forward primers for TCR Vbeta segments and 13 reverse primers for TCR Jbeta segments was used. TCRdb stores this immuneACCESS table with in-frame sequences only. Part of the clones is absent; in the studies checked, under half of the shortfall reflects unresolved V genes, and no reason is known for the rest. Counted in this sample were approximately 160,000 clones; approximately 77% of them appeared once. The leading ten clones occupy about 1.5% of the sample. Sequenced material: PBMCs. The receptor set was obtained from a male donor in good health and CMV-seronegative.

The chain carries TRBV10-3 and TRBJ2-5; D gene unclear. This CDR3 region has 13 residues. Germline-derived CDR1 and CDR2 are ENHRY and SYGVKD. V was clipped by 2 bases and J by 3 bases, with 7 bases between them. CDR3 nucleotides: TGTGCCATCAGTGAGGGTCAGAAAGAGACCCAGTACTTC. Translation: CAISEGQKETQYF.

The CDR3 is CASSVGLVPSGELFF. The DNA for the CDR3 is TGTGCCAGCAGCGTAGGACTAGTGCCGTCCGGGGAGCTGTTTTTT. The chain has TRBV5-6 and TRBJ2-2; TRBD2 matches 7 bases. The CDR3 length is 15 residues. The germline gives CDR1 SGHDT, CDR2 YYEEEE. The V and J ends lost 4 bases and 6 bases, in that order; junction bases with no gene match: 9.

The CDR3 region is CASTEGPGDQPQHF. CDR3 in DNA: TGCGCCAGCACGGAGGGGCCAGGTGATCAGCCCCAGCATTTT. The J gene is TRBJ1-5, the V gene TRBV4-1, with a possible D match to TRBD1 (5 bases). CDR3 length: 14 amino acids. Germline values: CDR1 MGHRA, CDR2 YSYEKL. The V end lost 7 bases, the J end lost 5 bases, and 15 bases lay between the germline ends.

The genes are TRBV18 and TRBJ1-4; D may be TRBD1 (6 bases). Germline CDR1 and CDR2: KGHSH and LQKENI. The CDR3 has 16 residues. V was trimmed by 2 bases and J by 3 bases, leaving 13 bases between them. The CDR3 loop reads CASSPFLGQPNEKLFF. The CDR3, as DNA: TGTGCCAGCTCACCATTTTTAGGACAGCCTAATGAAAAACTGTTTTTT.

V usage is TRBV19 and J usage is TRBJ2-5; 9 bases map to TRBD1. The J call may not be correct, given that the DNA end is closer to TRBJ2-7. The length of the CDR3 is 15 residues. The germline V gene has CDR1 LNHDA and CDR2 SQIVND (reference sequence). In DNA, the CDR3 is TGTGCCAGTACCAGAGCCCGACAGGGGGGCAGCGAGCAGTACTTC. Its translation: CASTRARQGGSEQYF.

The V call is TRBV10-3, the J call TRBJ1-5; D is unclear. Trimming stripped 2 bases from V and 3 bases from J, with 11 bases between. This CDR3 has 15 residues. The V gene's germline CDR1 is ENHRY and CDR2 SYGVKD. DNA for the CDR3: TGTGCCATCAGTGAGGGGCAATCGCTCAATCAGCCCCAGCATTTT. Protein: CAISEGQSLNQPQHF.

The chain joins TRBV25-1 to TRBJ2-5, with TRBD1 as a possible D gene (6 bases). V lost 5 bases, J lost 1 base, and 14 bases lay in between. The CDR3 contains 15 residues. Per the germline V gene, CDR1 is MGHDK and CDR2 is SYGVNS. Here the CDR3 reads CASSTPGQAQETQYF. DNA for the CDR3: TGTGCCAGCAGTACGCCGGGACAAGCCCAAGAGACCCAGTACTTC.

The V call is TRBV6-5, the J call TRBJ2-6, with TRBD2 as a possible D gene (6 bases). V lost 4 bases, J lost 2 bases, and 9 bases lay in between. Per germline, CDR1 MNHEY and CDR2 SVGAGI. The CDR3 is 15 amino acids. The CDR3 loop reads CASSLEGTGANVLTF. CDR3 DNA: TGTGCCAGCAGTTTGGAGGGGACTGGGGCCAACGTCCTGACTTTC.

J is TRBJ2-7 and V is TRBV7-6, with TRBD2 matching over 12 bases. V dropped 1 base and J dropped 4; count of bases not matched to a gene: 5. Germline V gene lookup returns CDR1 SGHVS and CDR2 FNYEAQ. CDR3 length: 16 residues. CDR3 in amino acids: CASSLGVTSGSYEQYF. Here the CDR3 DNA reads TGTGCCAGCAGCTTAGGAGTGACTAGCGGGAGTTACGAGCAGTACTTC.

The CDR3 nucleotides are TGCGCCAGCAGCCAATCGGGGGGAGGAACTGAAGCTTTCTTT. Its protein is CASSQSGGGTEAFF. The genes are TRBV4-1 and TRBJ1-1; the D gene is possibly TRBD1 (5 bases). Germline CDR1 reads MGHRA; CDR2 reads YSYEKL. The CDR3 has 14 residues. Trimming removed 2 bases at V and 5 bases at J, with 12 bases between.

The chain combines TRBV19 with TRBJ2-3; D call uncertain. The CDR3 runs to 13 residues. The germline V and J ends were trimmed by 2 bases and 6 bases, with 9 bases remaining between them. Per the germline V gene, CDR1 is LNHDA and CDR2 is SQIVND (reference sequence). The CDR3 DNA sequence: TGTGCCAGTAGTATAAATTCTAGGGATACGCAGTATTTT. This encodes CASSINSRDTQYF.

The V and J genes are TRBV4-3 and TRBJ2-7; D is unresolved. This CDR3 spans 15 amino acids. Trimming stripped 2 bases from V and 2 bases from J, with 13 bases between. Germline CDR1 is LGHNA and CDR2 is YSLEER. This CDR3 is CASSQKQKAAYEQYF. As DNA, the CDR3 is TGCGCCAGCAGCCAAAAGCAGAAGGCGGCCTACGAGCAGTACTTC.

The chain uses TRBV7-2 and TRBJ2-7; a weak D match, TRBD1 (6 bases). V dropped 5 bases and J dropped 6 bases, with 17 bases sitting between them. The CDR3 is made up of 14 amino acids. The germline V gene encodes CDR1 SGHTA and CDR2 FQGNSA. In DNA form, the CDR3 reads TGTGCCAGCAGCCGAGGACAGCCTACCTCCGAGCAGTACTTC. It yields the protein CASSRGQPTSEQYF.

This chain links TRBV5-1 with TRBJ1-2; TRBD1 aligns across 8 bases. CDR3 length: 13 residues. V trimming: 4 bases; J trimming: 10 bases; junction bases outside the gene matches: 9. Germline loops: CDR1 SGHRS, CDR2 YFSETQ. The CDR3 DNA follows: TGCGCCAGCAGCCAAACAGGGGGAGGTAACTACACCTTC. Translation: CASSQTGGGNYTF.

The gene calls are TRBV7-9 and TRBJ2-5, with TRBD1 matching over 7 bases. CDR1 and CDR2 from the germline V gene are SEHNR and FQNEAQ (reference sequence). This CDR3 contains 15 residues. V lost 6 bases to trimming and J lost 2 bases; unmatched junction nucleotides: 9. CDR3 nucleotides: TGTGCCAGCAGATATAAACCGGGACAGCAAGAGACCCAGTACTTC. This encodes CASRYKPGQQETQYF.

The chain employs TRBV14 and TRBJ2-3; 8 nucleotides line up with TRBD2. Germline V gene data show CDR1 as SGHDN and CDR2 as FVKESK. Trimming took 0 bases from V and 2 from J; bases not matched to a gene: 19. The CDR3 extends over 21 amino acids. The CDR3 loop is CASSQDRVGQVLAGLTDTQYF. The DNA for the CDR3 is TGTGCCAGCAGCCAAGATCGCGTAGGCCAGGTGCTAGCGGGTCTCACAGATACGCAGTATTTT.

Points on this clone: The junction departs from the called germline gene at one end, perhaps through a read error. The CDR3 DNA reads as TGTTCCAGCAGCTTAGTCCTAGAAAACTATGGCTACACCTTC. Amino acid sequence: CSSSLVLENYGYTF. The V gene is TRBV7-9, the J gene TRBJ1-2; D is ambiguous. Per the germline V gene, CDR1 is SEHNR and CDR2 is FQNEAQ (reference sequence). This CDR3 region has 14 residues.

The chain joins TRBV7-6 to TRBJ2-2, with D maybe TRBD2 (6 bases). The ends were cut back, 1 base at V and 5 bases at J, with 17 bases in the middle. There are 17 residues in the CDR3. Germline assignment: CDR1 SGHVS and CDR2 FNYEAQ. The CDR3 spells CASSLGVSGGSTGELFF. The CDR3 DNA sequence: TGTGCCAGCAGCTTAGGTGTCTCCGGGGGATCGACCGGGGAGCTGTTTTTT.